This entry lists 28 T cell receptor beta chains sequenced from one sample in a study of OX40 agonist ivuxolimab in advanced cancers. Receptors were amplified or captured by the immunoSEQ multiplex PCR assay. This is the immuneACCESS table as TCRdb keeps it, with only in-frame sequences that have V and J called. A part of the clones is gone; compared with another copy, unresolved V genes explain less than half, and the rest is unexplained. The sample table contains 82,000 or so clones; only one count was recorded for roughly 85% of them. The ten biggest clones cover about 2.3% of the sample. Source: CD4+ or CD8+ T cells sorted from blood, taken in a trial of the OX40 agonist ivuxolimab. The receptors were sampled from an adult with an advanced solid tumor such as melanoma, head and neck, liver or kidney cancer.

The chain joins TRBV19 to TRBJ1-1, with D unresolved. Germline lookup yields CDR1 LNHDA and CDR2 SQIVND (reference sequence). CDR3 length: 12 amino acids. Trimming took off 4 bases at V and 5 bases at J, with 8 bases between the two ends. The CDR3 coding sequence is TGTGCCAGTAGTAAGTACCGGACTGAAGCTTTCTTT. Protein sequence: CASSKYRTEAFF.

This chain connects TRBV5-1 to TRBJ2-4; the D gene is possibly TRBD2 (7 bases). This CDR3 is built from 16 residues. Germline CDR1 and CDR2: SGHRS and YFSETQ. Between the trimmed V and J ends, which lost 4 bases and 0 bases, there was a span of 14 bases. Here the CDR3 reads CASSPAGAGAKNIQYF. As DNA, the CDR3 is TGCGCCAGCAGCCCGGCGGGGGCCGGAGCCAAAAACATTCAGTACTTC.

The chain joins TRBV7-9 to TRBJ2-5; 7 nucleotides align to TRBD2. J lost 4 bases, V lost 2 bases, and 7 bases had no gene match. The V gene's germline CDR1 is SEHNR and CDR2 FQNEAQ (reference sequence). There are 15 residues in the CDR3. In DNA form, the CDR3 reads TGTGCCAGCAGCTTAAGAAACGGGGGGAGAGAGACCCAGTACTTC. This encodes CASSLRNGGRETQYF.

V is TRBV19 and J is TRBJ2-7; no reliable D call. Germline CDR1 LNHDA, CDR2 SQIVND (reference sequence). Trimming took 7 bases from V and 6 from J, leaving 13 bases between them. The CDR3 runs to 12 residues. The CDR3 reads CASISPLGEQYF. CDR3 nucleotides: TGTGCCAGTATCTCCCCCTTAGGCGAGCAGTACTTC.

This clone was seen more than once but under ten times. J is TRBJ1-1 and V is TRBV29-1; 10 nucleotides line up with TRBD1. Germline V gene data show CDR1 as SQVTM and CDR2 as ANQGSEA. This CDR3 is built from 12 residues. J gave up 4 bases and V 7 bases, and 3 bases lay outside the gene matches. In DNA, the CDR3 is TGCAGCGGGGACAGGGGAGTCACTGAAGCTTTCTTT. It translates to CSGDRGVTEAFF. Full variable domain (missing parts from reference TRBV29-1 and TRBJ1-1): SAVISQKPSRDICQRGTSLTIQCQVDSQVTMMFWYRQQPGQSLTLIATANQGSEATYESGFVIDKFPISRPNLTFSTLTVSNMSPEDSSIYLCSGDRGVTEAFFGQGTRLTVV.

V is TRBV12-5 and J is TRBJ1-5; D not certain. Trimming removed 7 bases from V and 6 bases from J, with 10 bases in between. CDR1 is LGHNT and CDR2 is FRNRAP in the germline V gene. The length of the CDR3 is 12 residues. CDR3 in amino acids: CASASLGQPQHF. For the CDR3, the DNA is TGTGCTAGTGCCTCTTTAGGTCAGCCCCAGCATTTT.

The genes are TRBV9 and TRBJ2-1; 9 bases align to TRBD2. Trimming removed 0 bases from V and 4 bases from J; junction bases left unmatched: 8. Per germline, CDR1 SGDLS and CDR2 YYNGEE. The CDR3 runs 17 residues. The CDR3 DNA sequence: TGTGCCAGCAGCGTAGCTTTGGGCGGGGGGGTATACAATGAGCAGTTCTTC. Translated: CASSVALGGGVYNEQFF.

This clone has only a few counts. This sequence joins TRBV4-1 and TRBJ2-5, with 10 bases identical to TRBD2. The CDR3 covers 18 residues. V lost 0 bases and J lost 4; bases outside the gene matches: 11. Germline V gene lookup returns CDR1 MGHRA and CDR2 YSYEKL. CDR3: CASSQDQSGGARAETQYF. In nucleotides, the CDR3 is TGCGCCAGCAGCCAAGATCAGAGCGGGGGGGCCCGCGCAGAGACCCAGTACTTC.

The rearrangement uses TRBV28 and TRBJ1-3; no firm D call. From germline, CDR1 is MDHEN and CDR2 SYDVKM. Between the trimmed V and J ends, which lost 0 bases and 0 bases, there was a span of 9 bases. There are 16 residues in the CDR3. The CDR3, as DNA: TGTGCCAGCAGTTTATGGTCGTCACCCTCTGGAAACACCATATATTTT. The encoded protein is CASSLWSSPSGNTIYF.

This rearrangement joins TRBV5-1 to TRBJ1-1; D is ambiguous. Looked up from germline, CDR1 is SGHRS and CDR2 is YFSETQ. Trimming cost V 5 bases and J 4 bases, with 18 bases left between them. The CDR3 spans 15 residues. CDR3 residues: CASRFEAGVITEAFF. As DNA, the CDR3 is TGCGCCAGCAGATTCGAAGCTGGCGTGATCACTGAAGCTTTCTTT.

This clone came up a few times. The gene calls are TRBV28 and TRBJ2-5, with D possibly TRBD2 on 5 matching bases. This CDR3 contains 11 residues. Germline CDR1 and CDR2: MDHEN and SYDVKM. With 6 bases removed from V and 7 bases from J, the gap between germline ends came to 9 bases. The CDR3 sequence: CASRGARTQYF. DNA for the CDR3: TGTGCCAGCAGGGGAGCTCGGACCCAGTACTTC.

The chain employs TRBV19 and TRBJ1-2; 8 nucleotides agree with TRBD1. Looked up from germline, CDR1 is LNHDA and CDR2 is SQIVND (reference sequence). CDR3 size: 13 residues. V dropped 5 bases and J dropped 7; count of bases not matched to a gene: 6. CDR3 nucleotide sequence: TGTGCCAGTAGTCCAGGGGGCACGAGTGGCTACACCTTC. Translated: CASSPGGTSGYTF.

The chain combines TRBV7-2 with TRBJ2-7; D unclear. The V and J ends lost 5 bases and 4 bases respectively, with 18 bases between them. Germline V gene lookup returns CDR1 SGHTA and CDR2 FQGNSA. The CDR3 is 15 amino acids. CDR3: CASSPGQGFVYEQYF. The DNA of the CDR3 is TGTGCCAGCAGCCCCGGTCAAGGATTTGTTTACGAGCAGTACTTC.

A single count supports this clone. The chain links TRBV6-1 to TRBJ1-4; 8 bases map to TRBD1. This CDR3 is 15 amino acids long. CDR1 is MNHNS, CDR2 SASEGT, per germline. With V trimmed by 6 bases and J by 7 bases, 10 bases remained unmatched. Here the CDR3 DNA reads TGTGCCAGCAGGGGACGACGGGGACAGGCTGAAAAACTGTTTTTT. Translating it yields CASRGRRGQAEKLFF.

The V call is TRBV7-2, the J call TRBJ2-5; unclear D gene. The J call may not be correct, given that the DNA end is closer to TRBJ2-7. The germline V gene has CDR1 SGHTA and CDR2 FQGNSA. The CDR3 runs to 14 residues. For the CDR3, the DNA is TGTGCCAGCAGCTTAGTCCCGAGCTCCTACGAGCAGTACTTC. Translation gives CASSLVPSSYEQYF.

The J gene is TRBJ2-2, the V gene TRBV28; D is possibly TRBD2 (5 bases). The CDR3 extends over 11 amino acids. The germline V and J ends were trimmed by 10 bases and 7 bases, with 10 bases remaining between them. Germline V lookup: CDR1 MDHEN, CDR2 SYDVKM. The CDR3 DNA is TGTGCCACCCACGGGGACGGGGAGCTGTTTTTT. The encoded protein is CATHGDGELFF.

This chain connects TRBV28 to TRBJ2-5; maybe TRBD2 (5 bases). Trimming removed 2 bases from V and 7 bases from J, with 26 bases in between. CDR3 length equals 18 residues. CDR1 is MDHEN and CDR2 is SYDVKM in the germline V gene. The CDR3 DNA follows: TGTGCCAGCAGTTTAGGTCTTTTCGGGGTTCGGAGACCGGGGACCCAGTACTTC. Translated: CASSLGLFGVRRPGTQYF.

This clone appeared a single time. The chain has TRBV5-1 and TRBJ2-7; TRBD2 matches 11 bases. With V trimmed by 7 bases and J by 4 bases, 7 bases remained unmatched. The CDR3 contains 14 residues. CDR1 SGHRS and CDR2 YFSETQ come from the germline V gene. The CDR3 reads CASRATSGVYEQYF. In DNA form, the CDR3 reads TGCGCCAGCCGGGCGACTAGCGGGGTTTACGAGCAGTACTTC.

This sequence joins TRBV28 and TRBJ2-2; 8 bases align to TRBD1. The length of the CDR3 is 15 residues. Trimming cost V 5 bases and J 4 bases; bases outside gene matches: 6. Germline assignment: CDR1 MDHEN and CDR2 SYDVKM. CDR3 in DNA: TGTGCCAGCAGTATCGACAGGGGCGCCACCGGGGAGCTGTTTTTT. Amino acid sequence: CASSIDRGATGELFF.

V and J are TRBV5-1 and TRBJ1-2; D remains ambiguous. The CDR3 length is 13 residues. Germline CDR1 reads SGHRS; CDR2 reads YFSETQ. Trimming cost V 2 bases and J 1 base, with 6 bases left between them. The CDR3 here is CASSFEVNYGYTF. CDR3 sequence (DNA): TGCGCCAGCAGCTTCGAGGTTAACTATGGCTACACCTTC.

V is TRBV6-1 and J is TRBJ1-6; D possibly corresponds to TRBD1 (6 bases). This CDR3 region has 15 residues. Trimming stripped 2 bases from V and 15 bases from J, with 20 bases between. CDR1 is MNHNS and CDR2 is SASEGT in the germline V gene. The CDR3 DNA sequence: TGTGCCAGCAGTGAAATCGTGTGGGGGCCACGTCTCCTCCACTTT. It is translated as CASSEIVWGPRLLHF.

The chain uses TRBV27 and TRBJ1-2; D ambiguous. CDR3 length: 13 residues. Trimming removed 5 bases at V and 5 bases at J, with 12 bases between. The germline V gene has CDR1 MNHEY and CDR2 SMNVEV (reference sequence). In nucleotides, the CDR3 is TGTGCCAGCAGTCCGACCCCTCGGTATGGCTACACCTTC. Its translation: CASSPTPRYGYTF.

The gene calls are TRBV5-4 and TRBJ2-7; 8 bases match TRBD1. The CDR3 contains 13 residues. Germline CDR1 SGHNT, CDR2 YYREEE (reference sequence). Unmatched junction bases numbered 3, after V lost 4 bases and J lost 3 bases. The CDR3 here is CASSAGQDYEQYF. The CDR3 DNA sequence: TGTGCCAGCAGCGCGGGACAGGACTACGAGCAGTACTTC.

This clone appeared a single time. This chain links TRBV5-6 with TRBJ1-2; D remains unclear. V shed 5 bases and J shed 8 bases, with 19 bases lying between them. CDR1 SGHDT and CDR2 YYEEEE come from the germline V gene. CDR3 length: 14 residues. The CDR3 region is CASSLSRFSWGYTF. The CDR3 region has the DNA TGTGCCAGCAGTTTATCAAGGTTTTCCTGGGGCTACACCTTC.

The gene calls are TRBV5-4 and TRBJ1-5; 10 nucleotides match TRBD1. Germline loops: CDR1 SGHNT, CDR2 YYREEE (reference sequence). The CDR3 is 15 residues long. Trimming at V came to 4 bases and at J to 3 bases, leaving 4 bases not matched to a gene. The chain's CDR3 is CASSAGTGDNQPQHF. CDR3 in DNA: TGTGCCAGCAGCGCGGGGACAGGGGACAATCAGCCCCAGCATTTT.

The V call is TRBV6-9, the J call TRBJ1-4; D remains ambiguous. The CDR3 extends over 14 amino acids. V shed 3 bases and J shed 5 bases, with 10 bases lying between them. Germline CDR1 and CDR2: MNHGY and SVAAGI. Written as DNA, the CDR3 is TGTGCCAGCAGTTACTTTTCAGGAAATGAAAAACTGTTTTTT. Amino acids: CASSYFSGNEKLFF.

This chain connects TRBV5-4 to TRBJ2-1; 7 bases align to TRBD1. Germline CDR1 and CDR2: SGHNT and YYREEE (reference sequence). With V trimmed by 3 bases and J by 6 bases, 3 bases remained unmatched. CDR3 length equals 13 residues. The CDR3 reads CASSSWTGNEQFF. CDR3 nucleotide sequence: TGTGCCAGCAGCTCTTGGACAGGCAATGAGCAGTTCTTC.

The gene calls are TRBV5-4 and TRBJ1-1, with D perhaps matching TRBD1 (5 bases). There are 15 residues in the CDR3. Germline lookup yields CDR1 SGHNT and CDR2 YYREEE (reference sequence). V dropped 4 bases and J dropped 9 bases, with 22 bases sitting between them. The CDR3 DNA reads TGTGCCAGCAGCCGGAACCGGGGAACGCCGGGGCAAGCTTTCTTT. Translation gives CASSRNRGTPGQAFF.